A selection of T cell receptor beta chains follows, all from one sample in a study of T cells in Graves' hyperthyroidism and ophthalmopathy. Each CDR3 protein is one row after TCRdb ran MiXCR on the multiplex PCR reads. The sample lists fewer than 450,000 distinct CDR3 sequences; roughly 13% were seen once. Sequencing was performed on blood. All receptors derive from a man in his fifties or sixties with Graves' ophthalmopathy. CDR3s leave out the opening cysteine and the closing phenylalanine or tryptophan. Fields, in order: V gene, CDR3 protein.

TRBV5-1,ASFDPGPSNYEQY
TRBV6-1,ASGRAGGYGYT
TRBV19,ASHSRIREDFNYGYT
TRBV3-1,ASSGDGFNEKLF
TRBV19,ASSLRELTGELF
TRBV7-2,ASSLEGAAVEAF
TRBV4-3,ASSFGGGHNEQF
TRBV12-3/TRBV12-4,ATFMTSGRTETQY
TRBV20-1,SAPGRQGLSYNEQF
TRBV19,ASSLTGPETQY
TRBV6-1,ASSEDMGRGEAF
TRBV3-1,ASRLSIVSYEQY
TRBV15,ATSRTGGVAETQY
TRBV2,ASTDRDRGNQPQH
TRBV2,ASSGLAGVWGEQF
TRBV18,ASSPLAGLETQY
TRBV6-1,ASKLANTGELF
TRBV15,ATSRGRSQETQY
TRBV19,AGSLAGNNEQF
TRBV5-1,ASNSPGGYDGYT
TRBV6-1,ASRTITSGRNNEQF
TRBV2,ASSKLVGTGAF
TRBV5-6,ASSSVGGGGGSNQPQH
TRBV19,ASSAPGTGGNEQY
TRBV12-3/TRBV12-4,ASSLSTGGGYEQY
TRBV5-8,ASSLNIRIGNSPLH
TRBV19,ASTTRRTGGAYEQY
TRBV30,ARTGTYTDTQY
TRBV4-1,ASSQFRSSTDTQY
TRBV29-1,SVEEGAETEY
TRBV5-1,ASSLGDRGSRTEAF
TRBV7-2,ASSSRGTGPYEQY
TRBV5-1,ASSRRGGLAGVIQETQY
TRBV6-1,ASSRLNHVGRPSGANVLT
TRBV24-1,ATSDAKQGLGNQPQH
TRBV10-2,ASSESATYQPQH
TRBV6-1,ASRQDRGGETQY
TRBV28,ASSSRTGELF
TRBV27,ASTGLGAETQY
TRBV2,ASSEGGRGRYNEQF
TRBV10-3,AISGGAYEQY
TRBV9,ASSASSIQETQY
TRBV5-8,ASSFDRGLQGYT
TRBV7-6,ASSLSTPSERYEQY
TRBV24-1,ATSDPGQGRNEQF